What follows describes a single T cell receptor beta chain. Its antigen is unknown. This specimen belongs to a study of T-cell reconstitution after alpha-beta-depleted transplantation in children. Study conclusions and caveats: Fresh T-cell production supplied most of the T-cell counts and diversity seen one year after transplant. In some patients, recipient T cells and intrathymic progenitors surviving conditioning explained high day-60 diversity. Reports say that about two months after transplant, the alpha-beta T cells came out of several hundred graft clones that had expanded.

Unique molecular identifiers were incorporated when the TCRbeta library was constructed. TCRdb analysed the PCR reads with MiXCR anew, one entry per CDR3 protein. In the table there are about a million distinct CDR3 sequences, around 30% of which are singletons. V dropped 1 base and J dropped 13 bases, with 8 bases sitting between them. This CDR3 has 11 amino acids. Per the germline V gene, CDR1 is LNHDA and CDR2 is SQIVND (reference sequence). The chain joins TRBV19 to TRBJ2-1, with D perhaps TRBD2 (6 bases). The receptor's source is a boy younger than two who had a stem cell transplant for SCID, so the T cells may come from the graft donor. Sequenced material: PBMCs, mostly from graft donor cells, taken 360 days after TCRalphabeta/CD19-depleted stem cell transplant. In nucleotides, the CDR3 is TGTGCCAGTAGTATAGTCGGGACTCAGTTCTTC. This translates into CASSIVGTQFF.